Following are 3 T cell receptor beta chains from one sample sequenced in a study of T cells in Graves' hyperthyroidism and ophthalmopathy. RNA transcripts served as the template for amplifying TCR beta CDR3 regions. Initially, a first-round RT-PCR of the TCR CDR3 employed the HTBI primer set. TCRdb analysed the multiplex PCR reads with MiXCR anew, one entry per CDR3 protein. The sample comprises under 400,000 distinct CDR3 sequences, over 15% of which are singletons, and around a sixth rests with the top ten. Sequencing was performed on blood. These receptor sequences come from a middle-aged woman with Graves' ophthalmopathy.

This clonotype was counted many times. The chain is built from TRBV15 and TRBJ2-5; D gene uncertain. V lost 6 bases and J 2 bases, leaving 10 bases between the germline ends. The CDR3 loop spans 13 amino acids. Germline assignment: CDR1 LNHNV and CDR2 YYDKDF (reference sequence). CDR3 DNA sequence: TGTGCCACCAGTCAGTTAGTTCAAGAGACCCAGTACTTC. Amino acid sequence: CATSQLVQETQYF.

This clonotype showed up many times. The rearrangement joins TRBV7-2 to TRBJ1-6; D is perhaps TRBD1 (6 bases). The V and J ends lost 5 bases and 0 bases respectively, with 11 bases between them. This CDR3 spans 16 amino acids. Germline V CDR1 and CDR2: SGHTA, FQGNSA. This CDR3 reads CASSPYRVSYNSPLHF. DNA of the CDR3: TGTGCCAGCAGCCCATACAGGGTCTCCTATAATTCACCCCTCCACTTT.

The genes are TRBV5-1 and TRBJ1-5; 10 bases map to TRBD1. Looked up from germline, CDR1 is SGHRS and CDR2 is YFSETQ. The CDR3 is made up of 15 amino acids. V was pared by 5 bases and J by 4 bases, with 6 bases of the junction left unmatched. The CDR3 protein is CASRLGQGQNQPQHF. The CDR3 region has the DNA TGCGCCAGCAGACTGGGACAGGGGCAGAATCAGCCCCAGCATTTT.